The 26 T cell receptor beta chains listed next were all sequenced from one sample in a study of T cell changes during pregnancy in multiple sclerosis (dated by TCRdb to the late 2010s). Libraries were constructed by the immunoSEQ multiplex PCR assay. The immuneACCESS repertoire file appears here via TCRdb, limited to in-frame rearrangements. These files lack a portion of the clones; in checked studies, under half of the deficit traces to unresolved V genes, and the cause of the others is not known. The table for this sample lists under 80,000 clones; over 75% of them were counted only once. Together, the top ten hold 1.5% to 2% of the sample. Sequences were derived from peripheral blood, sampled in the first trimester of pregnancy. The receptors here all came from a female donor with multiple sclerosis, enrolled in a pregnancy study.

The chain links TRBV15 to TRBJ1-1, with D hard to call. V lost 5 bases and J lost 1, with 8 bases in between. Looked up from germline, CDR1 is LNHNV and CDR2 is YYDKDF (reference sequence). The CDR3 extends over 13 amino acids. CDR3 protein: CATSVYQNTEAFF. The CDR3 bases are TGTGCCACCAGCGTCTATCAGAACACTGAAGCTTTCTTT. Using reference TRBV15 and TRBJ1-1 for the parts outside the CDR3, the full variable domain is DAMVIQNPRYQVTQFGKPVTLSCSQTLNHNVMYWYQQKSSQAPKLLFHYYDKDFNNEADTPDNFQSRRPNTSFCFLDIRSPGLGDTAMYLCATSVYQNTEAFFGQGTRLTVV.

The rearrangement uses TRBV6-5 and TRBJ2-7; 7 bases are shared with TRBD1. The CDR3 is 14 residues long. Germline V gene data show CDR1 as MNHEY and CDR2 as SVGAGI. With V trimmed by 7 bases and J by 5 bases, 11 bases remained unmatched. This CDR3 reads CASTQPGGVDEQYF. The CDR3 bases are TGTGCCAGCACCCAACCAGGGGGTGTCGACGAGCAGTACTTC.

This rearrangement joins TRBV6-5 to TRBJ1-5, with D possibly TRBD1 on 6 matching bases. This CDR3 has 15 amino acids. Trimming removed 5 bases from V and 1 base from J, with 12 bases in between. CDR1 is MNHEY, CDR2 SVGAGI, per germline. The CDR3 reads CASSTGFWSNQPQHF. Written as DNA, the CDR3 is TGTGCCAGCAGTACAGGGTTTTGGAGCAATCAGCCCCAGCATTTT.

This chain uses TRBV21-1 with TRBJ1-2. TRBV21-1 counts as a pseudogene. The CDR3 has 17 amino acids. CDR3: CASRLGEGETSNYGYTF. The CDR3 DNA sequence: TGTGCCAGCAGATTGGGGGAGGGGGAAACCTCTAACTATGGCTACACCTTC.

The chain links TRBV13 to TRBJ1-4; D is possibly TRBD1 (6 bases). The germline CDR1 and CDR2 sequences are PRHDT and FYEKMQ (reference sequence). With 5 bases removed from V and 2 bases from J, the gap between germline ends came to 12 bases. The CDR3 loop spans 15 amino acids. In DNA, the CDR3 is TGTGCCAGCAGCGCTTGGACAGAGACTAATGAAAAACTGTTTTTT. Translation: CASSAWTETNEKLFF.

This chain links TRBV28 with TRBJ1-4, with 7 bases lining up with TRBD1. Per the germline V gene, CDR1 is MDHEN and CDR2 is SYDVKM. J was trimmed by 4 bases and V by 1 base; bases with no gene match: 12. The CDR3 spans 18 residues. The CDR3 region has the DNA TGTGCCAGCAGTTTATTAAGACAGGGTGCGGGGTTTAATGAAAAACTGTTTTTT. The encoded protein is CASSLLRQGAGFNEKLFF.

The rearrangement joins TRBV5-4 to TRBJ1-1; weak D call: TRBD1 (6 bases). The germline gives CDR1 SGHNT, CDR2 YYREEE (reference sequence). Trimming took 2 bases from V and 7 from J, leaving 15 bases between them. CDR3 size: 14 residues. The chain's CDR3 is CASSFGGAGGEAFF. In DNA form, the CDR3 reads TGTGCCAGCAGCTTTGGGGGGGCCGGGGGTGAAGCTTTCTTT.

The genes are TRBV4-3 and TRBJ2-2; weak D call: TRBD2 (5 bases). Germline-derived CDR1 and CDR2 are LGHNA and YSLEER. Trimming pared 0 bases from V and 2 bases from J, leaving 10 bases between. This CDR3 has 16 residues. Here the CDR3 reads CASSQDTSGNTGELFF. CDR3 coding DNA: TGCGCCAGCAGCCAAGATACGAGCGGTAACACCGGGGAGCTGTTTTTT.

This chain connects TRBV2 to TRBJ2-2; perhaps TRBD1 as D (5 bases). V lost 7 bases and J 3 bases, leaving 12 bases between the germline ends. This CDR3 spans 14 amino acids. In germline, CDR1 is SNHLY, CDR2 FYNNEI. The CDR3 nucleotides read TGTGCCAGCACCCAGATAGGGGACACCGGGGAGCTGTTTTTT. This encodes CASTQIGDTGELFF.

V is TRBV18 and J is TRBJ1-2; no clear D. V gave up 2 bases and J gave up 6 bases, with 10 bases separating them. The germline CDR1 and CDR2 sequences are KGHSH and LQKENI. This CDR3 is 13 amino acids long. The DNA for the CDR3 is TGTGCCAGCTCACCATTTGTCCAGGATGGCTACACCTTC. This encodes CASSPFVQDGYTF.

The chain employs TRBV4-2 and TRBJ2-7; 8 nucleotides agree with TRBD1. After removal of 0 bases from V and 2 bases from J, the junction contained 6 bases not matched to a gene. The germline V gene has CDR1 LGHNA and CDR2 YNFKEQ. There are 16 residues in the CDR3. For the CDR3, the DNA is TGTGCCAGCAGCCAAGATTTCGGGACAGGCGCCTACGAGCAGTACTTC. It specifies CASSQDFGTGAYEQYF.

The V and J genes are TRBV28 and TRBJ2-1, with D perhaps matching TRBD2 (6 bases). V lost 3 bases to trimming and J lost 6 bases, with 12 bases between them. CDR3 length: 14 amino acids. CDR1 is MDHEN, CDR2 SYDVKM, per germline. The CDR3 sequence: CASSFSGSGNEQFF. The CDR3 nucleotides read TGTGCCAGCAGTTTTTCTGGTAGCGGCAATGAGCAGTTCTTC.

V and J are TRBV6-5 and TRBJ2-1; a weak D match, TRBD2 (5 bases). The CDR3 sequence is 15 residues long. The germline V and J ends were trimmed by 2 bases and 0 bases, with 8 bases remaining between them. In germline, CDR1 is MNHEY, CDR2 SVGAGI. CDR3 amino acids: CASSYGGSSYNEQFF. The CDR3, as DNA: TGTGCCAGCAGTTACGGTGGGAGCTCCTACAATGAGCAGTTCTTC.

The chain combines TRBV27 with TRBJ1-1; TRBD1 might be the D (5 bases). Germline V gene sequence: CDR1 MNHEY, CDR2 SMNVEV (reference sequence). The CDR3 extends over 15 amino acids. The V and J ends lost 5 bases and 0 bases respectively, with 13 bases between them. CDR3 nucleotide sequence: TGTGCCAGCAGTAGAAGGGGTCAGGTGAACACTGAAGCTTTCTTT. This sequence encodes CASSRRGQVNTEAFF.

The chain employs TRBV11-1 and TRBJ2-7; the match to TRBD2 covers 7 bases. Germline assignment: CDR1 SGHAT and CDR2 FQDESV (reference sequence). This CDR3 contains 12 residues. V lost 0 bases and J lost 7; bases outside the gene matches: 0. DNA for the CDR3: TGTGCCAGCAGCTTAGCCGGGGGGGAGCAGTACTTC. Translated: CASSLAGGEQYF. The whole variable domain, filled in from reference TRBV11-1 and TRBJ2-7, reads EAEVAQSPRYKITEKSQAVAFWCDPISGHATLYWYRQILGQGPELLVQFQDESVVDDSQLPKDRFSAERLKGVDSTLKIQPAELGDSAMYLCASSLAGGEQYFGPGTRLTVT.

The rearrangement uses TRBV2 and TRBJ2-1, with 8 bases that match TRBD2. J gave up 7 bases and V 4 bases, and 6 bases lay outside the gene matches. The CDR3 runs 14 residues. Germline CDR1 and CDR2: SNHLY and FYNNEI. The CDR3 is CASSGRLAQNEQFF. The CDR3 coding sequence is TGTGCCAGCAGTGGGCGACTAGCGCAGAATGAGCAGTTCTTC.

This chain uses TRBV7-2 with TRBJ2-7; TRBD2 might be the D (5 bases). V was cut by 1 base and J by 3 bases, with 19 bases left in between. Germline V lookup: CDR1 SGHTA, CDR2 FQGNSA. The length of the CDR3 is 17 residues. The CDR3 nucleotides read TGTGCCAGCAGCTTAGAGGTTTCGTACGGGATGATCTACGAGCAGTACTTC. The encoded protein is CASSLEVSYGMIYEQYF.

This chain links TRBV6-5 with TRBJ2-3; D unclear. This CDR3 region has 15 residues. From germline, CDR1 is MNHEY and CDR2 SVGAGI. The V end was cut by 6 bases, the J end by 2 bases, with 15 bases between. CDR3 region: CASSTHGPVTDTQYF. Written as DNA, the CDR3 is TGTGCCAGCAGCACGCATGGCCCCGTCACAGATACGCAGTATTTT.

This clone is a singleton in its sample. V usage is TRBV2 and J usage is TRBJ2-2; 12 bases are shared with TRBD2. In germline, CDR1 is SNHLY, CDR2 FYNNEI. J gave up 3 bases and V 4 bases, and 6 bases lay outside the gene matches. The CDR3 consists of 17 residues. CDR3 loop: CASSVLAGGMDTGELFF. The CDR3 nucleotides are TGTGCCAGCAGTGTTCTAGCGGGAGGGATGGACACCGGGGAGCTGTTTTTT.

The CDR3 spells CASSESLSGRETQYF. In DNA, the CDR3 is TGCGCCAGCAGTGAGTCCCTTAGCGGGAGAGAGACCCAGTACTTC. The V gene is TRBV10-1, the J gene TRBJ2-5; TRBD2 aligns across 9 bases. CDR3 length equals 15 residues. V dropped 0 bases and J dropped 4; count of bases not matched to a gene: 3. Germline V lookup: CDR1 WNHNN, CDR2 SYGVQD (reference sequence).

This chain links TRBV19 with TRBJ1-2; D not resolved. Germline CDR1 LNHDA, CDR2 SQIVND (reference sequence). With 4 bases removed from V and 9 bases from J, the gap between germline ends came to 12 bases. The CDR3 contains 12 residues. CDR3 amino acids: CASSTPGRSYTF. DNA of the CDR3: TGTGCCAGTAGTACCCCTGGCCGTAGCTACACCTTC.

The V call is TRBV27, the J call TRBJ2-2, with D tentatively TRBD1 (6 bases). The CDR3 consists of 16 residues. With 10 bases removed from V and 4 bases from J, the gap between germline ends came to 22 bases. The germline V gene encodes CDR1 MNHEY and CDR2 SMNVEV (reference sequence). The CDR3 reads CATRAGPGDFTGELFF. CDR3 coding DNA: TGTGCCACCAGAGCCGGCCCAGGGGATTTCACCGGGGAGCTGTTTTTT.

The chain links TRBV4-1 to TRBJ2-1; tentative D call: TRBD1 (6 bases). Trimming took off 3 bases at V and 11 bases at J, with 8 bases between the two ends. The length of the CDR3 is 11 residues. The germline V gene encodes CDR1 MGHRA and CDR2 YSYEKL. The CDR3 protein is CASSQGAKQFF. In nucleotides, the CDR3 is TGCGCCAGCAGCCAGGGGGCGAAGCAGTTCTTC.

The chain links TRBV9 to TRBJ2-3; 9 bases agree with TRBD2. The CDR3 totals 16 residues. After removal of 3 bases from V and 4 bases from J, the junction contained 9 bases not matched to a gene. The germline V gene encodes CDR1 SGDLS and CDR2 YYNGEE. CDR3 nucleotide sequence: TGTGCCAGCAGCGCCCAGTCTAGCGGGACCCCAGATACGCAGTATTTT. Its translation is CASSAQSSGTPDTQYF.

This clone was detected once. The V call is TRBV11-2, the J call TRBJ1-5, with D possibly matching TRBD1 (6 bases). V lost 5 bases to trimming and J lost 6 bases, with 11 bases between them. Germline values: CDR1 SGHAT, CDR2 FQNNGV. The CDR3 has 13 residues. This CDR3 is CASSPGRGQPQHF. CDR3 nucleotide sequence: TGTGCCAGCAGCCCAGGCAGGGGTCAGCCCCAGCATTTT.

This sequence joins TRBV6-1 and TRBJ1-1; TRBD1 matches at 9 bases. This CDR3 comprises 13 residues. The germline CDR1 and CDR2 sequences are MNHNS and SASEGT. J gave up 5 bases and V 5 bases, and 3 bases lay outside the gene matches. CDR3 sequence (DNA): TGTGCCAGCAGTCGGACAGGGGTTACTGAAGCTTTCTTT. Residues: CASSRTGVTEAFF.